Below, one T cell receptor beta chain is given with its context. This clonotype was counted a single time. Which antigen it targets is not known. One base away there is no much larger clone; base qualities are not given. A single read makes a weak case. Peripheral blood CD8+ and CD4+ T cells from healthy donors, Susac syndrome patients and multiple sclerosis patients were profiled using high-throughput TCR beta sequencing. The multiple sclerosis controls were treatment-naive patients whose relapsing-remitting disease, either stable or active, fulfilled the revised McDonald criteria. Bulk CD8+ and CD4+ T cells were purified by magnetic negative isolation, while CD8+ TEMRA cells were enriched using FACS. Blood was drawn into EDTA tubes, processed within 24 hours, and PBMCs were isolated by density gradient centrifugation. PBMCs destined for TCR sequencing were cryopreserved in liquid nitrogen and later thawed in a 37 °C water bath. The sorted or isolated CD4+, CD8+ and CD8+ TEMRA cells reached a purity of at least 90%.

From the cysteine up to the phenylalanine, the CDR3 has a length of 17 residues. The only DNA kept is the CDR3, 51 bases in frame from the first base. The V end gives up 5 bases and the J end 1 base, leaving 14 bases in the junction not matched to a gene. CDR1 and CDR2 were assigned from the germline V gene as MNHEY and SVGEGT. The data originate from a study of CD8 T cells in Susac syndrome (dated by TCRdb to between 2018 and 2021). Describing the broader study: Repertoire sequencing was used to test whether CD8+ T cell activation and differentiation in Susac syndrome was antigen driven.

On the study overall, not on this receptor specifically: The study acknowledged that relatively few individuals were included in the TCR sequencing and HLA analysis.

RNA was extracted with the RNeasy kit and about 0.5 to 1 ug was reverse transcribed using random hexamers. The immunoSEQ multiplex PCR assay, which covers 54 Vbeta and 13 Jbeta segments, was used to amplify TCR beta CDR3 regions. Bias from PCR amplification was corrected by using a synthetic template baseline for primer optimization and for computational correction. In the paper's pipeline: Only productive sequences were kept, with reads annotated to V, D and J genes according to IMGT and analyzed in immunoSEQ Analyzer. Clonality was computed as one minus Shannon entropy normalized by log2 of the number of productive unique sequences. For each patient and control, public and private clones were evaluated among the 100 most prevalent clones. Clones were defined as Susac-specific when absent from the healthy and MS cohorts, from approximately 970 published viral clones and from other ImmuneACCESS disease sequences. Using fastp trimming at Q25 and MiXCR clonotype assembly, TCRdb reanalyzed the public sequencing data and kept in-frame beta chains. For every CDR3 protein sequence, its rows merge into one entry that carries the most common genes and DNA. Here the V and J calls rest on TCRdb's processing, not on the authors' analysis. Counted in this sample were some 130,000 distinct CDR3 sequences; approximately 94% of them appeared once. The ten most abundant clones make up 0.095% to 0.15% of the sample.

The TCR was taken from a human donor with multiple sclerosis. Recombination connected TRBV6-2 or TRBV6-3 to TRBJ2-7, with TRBD2 matching 7 junction bases. What was sequenced was CD4+ T cells from PBMCs. The CDR3 protein is CASSLPTRPGGSYEQYF. The DNA reads as follows: TGTGCCAGCAGTCTCCCGACTAGGCCGGGAGGTTCCTACGAGCAGTACTTC.